This TCR beta chain emerged from a study of Ad26.COV2.S vaccination and SARS-CoV-2 variants. Study in general: As a participant in COV1001, the donor was in the Ad26.COV2.S trial arm. Intramuscular Ad26.COV2.S doses were given once or twice, 56 days apart.

Germline lookup yields CDR1 SGHTS and CDR2 YDEGEE. CDR3 size: 14 residues. Between the trimmed V and J ends, which lost 3 bases and 13 bases, there was a span of 22 bases. TCRdb's copy holds only in-frame clones and misses some; the assay was immunoSEQ multiplex PCR. The sample holds about 680,000 clones, more than 80% seen once. As to this clone: Its matching antigen is unknown.

The treatment is: over 15 received Ad26.COV2.S at low or high dose, single or two shots; 5 received placebo; per-sample allocation not given. The samples were gathered on day 63 after the first injection of vaccine or placebo. Vaccination used an Ad26 vector expressing Wuhan-strain SARS-CoV-2 spike. Points from the study as a whole: For non-spike TCRs, breadth in vaccine recipients resembled that in placebo recipients.

The genes are TRBV5-8 and TRBJ1-2; D is uncertain. The starting material was peripheral blood, obtained in a trial of Ad26.COV2.S vaccine versus placebo. The TCR originated in a person between 18 and 59 years old who received the Ad26.COV2.S COVID-19 vaccine or a placebo. The DNA for the CDR3 is TGTGCCAGCAGCTCCCAAGCCTGGACCCCCAAATGCACCTTC. It specifies CASSSQAWTPKCTF.